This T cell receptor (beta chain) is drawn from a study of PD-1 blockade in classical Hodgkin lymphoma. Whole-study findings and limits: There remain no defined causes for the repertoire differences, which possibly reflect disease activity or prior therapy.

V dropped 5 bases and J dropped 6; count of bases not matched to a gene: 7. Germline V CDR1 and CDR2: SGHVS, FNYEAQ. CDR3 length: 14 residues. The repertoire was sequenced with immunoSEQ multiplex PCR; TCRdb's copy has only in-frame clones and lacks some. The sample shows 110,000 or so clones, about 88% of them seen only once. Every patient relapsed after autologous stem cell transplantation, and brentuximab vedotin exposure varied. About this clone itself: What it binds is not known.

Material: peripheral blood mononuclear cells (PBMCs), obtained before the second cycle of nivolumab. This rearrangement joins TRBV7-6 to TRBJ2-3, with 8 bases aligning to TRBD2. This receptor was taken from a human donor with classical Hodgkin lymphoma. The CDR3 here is CASSREGLGDTQYF. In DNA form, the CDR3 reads TGTGCCAGCAGCCGGGAGGGTCTAGGGGATACGCAGTATTTT.